A selection of T cell receptor beta chains follows, all from one sample in a study of beta chain features in type 1 diabetes. This table comes from immunoSEQ multiplex PCR, and its TCRdb copy is limited to in-frame clones, with some not included. The table lists 200,000 to 250,000 clones, 68% of them singletons. The sample taken for sequencing was naive CD4+ T cells from blood. The receptors stem from a man aged 25 to 40 in good health. The CDR3 runs from the conserved cysteine through the conserved F or W. D genes are given only for firm matches. Only part of the rows carry a size: once, few, many, or a class if the clone is expanded.

J	V	D	size	CDR3	DNA
TRBJ2-7	TRBV9	.	.	CASSVGENRVVYEQYF	TGTGCCAGCAGCGTAGGAGAAAACAGGGTCGTCTACGAGCAGTACTTC
TRBJ1-2	TRBV25-1	.	few	CASSALNYGYTF	TGTGCCAGCAGTGCCCTCAACTATGGCTACACCTTC
TRBJ2-3	TRBV7-9	TRBD2	once	CASSRGLAGGPF	TGTGCCAGCAGCCGCGGACTAGCGGGTGGACCTTTT
TRBJ2-3	TRBV18	.	.	CASSPRGTDTQYF	TGTGCCAGCTCACCAAGGGGCACAGATACGCAGTATTTT
TRBJ1-5	TRBV7-2	.	few	CASSSRVGNQPQHF	TGTGCCAGCAGCTCCCGGGTGGGCAATCAGCCCCAGCATTTT
TRBJ2-3	TRBV30	.	.	CAWSRMSTDTQYF	TGTGCCTGGAGTCGGATGAGCACAGATACGCAGTATTTT
TRBJ2-5	TRBV4-3	.	few	CASSQGGQSLSETQYF	TGCGCCAGCAGCCAAGGTGGTCAAAGTCTCTCAGAGACCCAGTACTTC
TRBJ1-2	TRBV30	.	.	CAWSVKGNYGYTF	TGTGCCTGGAGTGTCAAGGGGAACTATGGCTACACCTTC
TRBJ1-1	TRBV7-9	.	.	CASSPQGTEAFF	TGTGCCAGCAGCCCCCAGGGCACTGAAGCTTTCTTT
TRBJ1-1	TRBV30	.	.	CAWIRVNTEAFF	TGTGCCTGGATCAGGGTGAACACTGAAGCTTTCTTT
TRBJ1-1	TRBV30	.	few	CAWRKGGDTEAFF	TGTGCCTGGCGAAAGGGGGGGGACACTGAAGCTTTCTTT
TRBJ2-3	TRBV6-6	TRBD1	.	CASSDRGTDTQYF	TGTGCCAGCAGTGACAGGGGCACAGATACGCAGTATTTT
TRBJ2-7	TRBV7-2	.	.	CASTLRDEQYF	TGTGCCAGCACCCTCCGTGACGAGCAGTACTTC
TRBJ2-1	TRBV4-3	TRBD2	.	CASSQDELAHNEQFF	TGCGCCAGCAGCCAAGACGAACTAGCGCACAATGAGCAGTTCTTC
TRBJ1-2	TRBV30	.	.	CAWSAVYGYTF	TGTGCCTGGAGTGCTGTCTATGGCTACACCTTC
TRBJ1-2	TRBV30	.	.	CAWSVRQETYGYTF	TGTGCCTGGAGTGTAAGGCAGGAGACCTATGGCTACACCTTC
TRBJ2-1	TRBV5-4	.	.	CASSLKAPGDEQFF	TGTGCCAGCAGCTTGAAGGCTCCTGGCGATGAGCAGTTCTTC
TRBJ2-1	TRBV7-9	.	once	CASSPQTREQFF	TGTGCCAGCAGCCCCCAGACCCGTGAGCAGTTCTTC
TRBJ2-5	TRBV12-5	TRBD1	.	CASGLTTGTGQETQYF	TGTGCTAGTGGTTTGACTACCGGGACAGGCCAAGAGACCCAGTACTTC
TRBJ2-7	TRBV7-9	TRBD2	.	CASSQGLAGRYEQYF	TGTGCCAGCAGCCAAGGACTAGCGGGGCGCTACGAGCAGTACTTC
TRBJ1-5	TRBV10-3	TRBD1	few	CAISESTGSRQPQHF	TGTGCCATCAGTGAGTCGACAGGGTCGCGGCAGCCCCAGCATTTT
TRBJ2-1	TRBV4-1	.	few	CASSQDGGPSGEQFF	TGCGCCAGCAGCCAAGATGGAGGCCCCTCCGGAGAGCAGTTCTTC
TRBJ2-1	TRBV19	TRBD2	.	CASSHRTSGAYNEQFF	TGTGCCAGTAGCCATCGGACTAGCGGGGCCTACAATGAGCAGTTCTTC
TRBJ1-4	TRBV29-1	.	.	CSVEWGEKLFF	TGCAGCGTTGAATGGGGGGAAAAACTGTTTTTT
TRBJ1-1	TRBV30	.	.	CAWRAGRLNTEAFF	TGTGCCTGGAGAGCGGGACGTTTGAACACTGAAGCTTTCTTT
TRBJ2-2	TRBV4-1	TRBD2	.	CASSQNPAGAGELFF	TGCGCCAGCAGCCAAAACCCGGCGGGGGCCGGGGAGCTGTTTTTT
TRBJ2-5	TRBV10-3	.	.	CAISEGQQETQYF	TGTGCCATCAGTGAGGGGCAGCAAGAGACCCAGTACTTC
TRBJ2-1	TRBV30	.	few	CAWSVGYEQFF	TGTGCCTGGAGTGTTGGCTATGAGCAGTTCTTC
TRBJ2-5	TRBV30	.	.	CAWSVRRAETQYF	TGTGCCTGGAGTGTAAGAAGGGCGGAGACCCAGTACTTC
TRBJ2-2	TRBV7-2	.	.	CASSFPKGGTGELFF	TGTGCCAGCAGCTTCCCTAAGGGGGGTACCGGGGAGCTGTTTTTT
TRBJ2-3	TRBV5-4	.	.	CASSLPAPTSTDTQYF	TGTGCCAGCAGCTTGCCGGCCCCCACTAGCACAGATACGCAGTATTTT
TRBJ1-5	TRBV9	.	once	CASSVGSTRGNQPQHF	TGTGCCAGCAGCGTAGGGTCAACTCGCGGCAATCAGCCCCAGCATTTT
TRBJ2-5	TRBV30	.	.	CAWSVDPAAQYF	TGTGCCTGGAGTGTAGACCCTGCGGCCCAGTACTTC
TRBJ1-1	TRBV4-1	.	.	CASSQAMGNTEAFF	TGCGCCAGCAGCCAAGCTATGGGTAACACTGAAGCTTTCTTT
TRBJ1-2	TRBV29-1	.	.	CSVEGRGLSNYGYTF	TGCAGCGTTGAAGGGAGGGGACTGTCTAACTATGGCTACACCTTC
TRBJ2-1	TRBV7-2	.	.	CASSLSGTYNEQFF	TGTGCCAGCAGCTTATCAGGGACTTACAATGAGCAGTTCTTC
TRBJ2-7	TRBV14	.	.	CASSQGYEQYF	TGTGCCAGCAGCCAAGGGTACGAGCAGTACTTC
TRBJ2-1	TRBV29-1	.	few	CSVEGMTAPSEAEQFF	TGCAGCGTTGAAGGGATGACGGCGCCTAGCGAGGCGGAGCAGTTCTTC
TRBJ1-5	TRBV21-1	.	few	CASSKGGQGGGSNQPQHF	TGTGCCAGCAGCAAAGGTGGGCAGGGTGGCGGTAGCAATCAGCCCCAGCATTTT
TRBJ2-4	TRBV4-3	.	.	CASSQDVKGSIQYF	TGCGCCAGCAGCCAAGATGTCAAAGGAAGCATTCAGTACTTC
TRBJ1-6	TRBV2	TRBD1	.	CASSRVDRDGPPLHF	TGTGCCAGCAGTAGGGTGGACAGGGACGGGCCACCCCTCCACTTT